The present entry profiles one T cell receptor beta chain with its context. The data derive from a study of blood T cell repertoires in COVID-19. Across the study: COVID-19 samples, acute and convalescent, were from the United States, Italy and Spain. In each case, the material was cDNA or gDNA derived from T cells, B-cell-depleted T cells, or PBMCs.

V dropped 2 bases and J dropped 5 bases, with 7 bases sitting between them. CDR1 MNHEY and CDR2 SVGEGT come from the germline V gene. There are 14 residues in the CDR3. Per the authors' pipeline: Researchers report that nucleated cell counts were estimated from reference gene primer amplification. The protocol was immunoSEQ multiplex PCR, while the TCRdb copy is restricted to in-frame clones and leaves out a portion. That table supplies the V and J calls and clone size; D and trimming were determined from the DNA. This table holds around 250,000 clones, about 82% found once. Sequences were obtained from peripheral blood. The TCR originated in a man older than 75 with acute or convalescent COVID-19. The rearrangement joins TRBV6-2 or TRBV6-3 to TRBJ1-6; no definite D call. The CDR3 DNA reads TGTGCCAGCAGTTACCCAAGCGATAATTCACCCCTCCACTTT. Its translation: CASSYPSDNSPLHF.